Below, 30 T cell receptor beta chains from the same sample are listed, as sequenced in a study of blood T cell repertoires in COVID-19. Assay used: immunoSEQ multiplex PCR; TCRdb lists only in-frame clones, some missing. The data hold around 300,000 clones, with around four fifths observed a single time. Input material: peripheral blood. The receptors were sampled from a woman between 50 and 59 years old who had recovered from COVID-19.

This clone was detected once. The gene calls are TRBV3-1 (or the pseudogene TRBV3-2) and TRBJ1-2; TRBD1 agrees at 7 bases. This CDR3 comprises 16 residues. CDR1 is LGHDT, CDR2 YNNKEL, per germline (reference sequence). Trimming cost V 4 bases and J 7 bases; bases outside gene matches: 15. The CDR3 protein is CASSRMGGEGARGYTF. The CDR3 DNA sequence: TGTGCCAGCAGCCGGATGGGGGGAGAGGGGGCGCGTGGCTACACCTTC.

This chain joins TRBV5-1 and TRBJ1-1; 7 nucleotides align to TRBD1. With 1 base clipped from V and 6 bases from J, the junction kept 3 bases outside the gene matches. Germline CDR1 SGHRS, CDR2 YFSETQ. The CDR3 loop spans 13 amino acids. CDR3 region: CASSLSTGAEAFF. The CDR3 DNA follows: TGCGCCAGCAGCTTGTCAACAGGGGCTGAAGCTTTCTTT.

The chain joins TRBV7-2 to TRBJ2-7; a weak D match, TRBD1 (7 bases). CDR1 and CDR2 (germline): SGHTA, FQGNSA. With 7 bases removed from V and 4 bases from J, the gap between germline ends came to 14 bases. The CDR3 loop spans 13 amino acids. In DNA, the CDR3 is TGTGCCAGCATCGAGACAGGGAGGTACGAGCAGTACTTC. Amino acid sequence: CASIETGRYEQYF.

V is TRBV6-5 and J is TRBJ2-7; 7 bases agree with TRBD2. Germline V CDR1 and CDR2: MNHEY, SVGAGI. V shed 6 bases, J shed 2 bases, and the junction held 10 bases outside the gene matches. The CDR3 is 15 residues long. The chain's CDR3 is CASSQGVGTTYEQYF. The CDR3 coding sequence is TGTGCCAGCAGCCAAGGGGTGGGGACTACCTACGAGCAGTACTTC.

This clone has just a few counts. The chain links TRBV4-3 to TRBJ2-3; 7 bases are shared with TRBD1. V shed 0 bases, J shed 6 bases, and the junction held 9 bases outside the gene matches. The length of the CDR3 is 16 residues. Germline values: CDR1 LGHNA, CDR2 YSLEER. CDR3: CASSQDGRQGLDTQYF. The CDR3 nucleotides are TGCGCCAGCAGCCAAGATGGGAGACAGGGCCTCGATACGCAGTATTTT.

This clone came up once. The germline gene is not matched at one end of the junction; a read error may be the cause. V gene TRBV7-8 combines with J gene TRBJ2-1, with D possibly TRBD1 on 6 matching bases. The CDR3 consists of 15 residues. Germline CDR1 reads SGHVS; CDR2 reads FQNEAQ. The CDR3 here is CAGSSQGPAYNEQFF. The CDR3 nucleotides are TGTGCCGGCAGCTCGCAGGGGCCAGCCTACAATGAGCAGTTCTTC. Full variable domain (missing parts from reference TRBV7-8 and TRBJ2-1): GAGVSQSPRYKVAKRGQDVALRCDPISGHVSLFWYQQALGQGPEFLTYFQNEAQLDKSGLPSDRFFAERPEGSVSTLKIQRTQQEDSAVYLCAGSSQGPAYNEQFFGPGTRLTVL.

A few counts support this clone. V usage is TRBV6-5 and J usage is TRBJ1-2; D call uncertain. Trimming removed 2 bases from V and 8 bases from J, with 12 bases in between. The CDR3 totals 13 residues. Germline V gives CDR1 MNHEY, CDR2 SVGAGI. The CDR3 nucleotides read TGTGCCAGCAGTTACAGCGGATTTTCGGGCTACACCTTC. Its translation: CASSYSGFSGYTF.

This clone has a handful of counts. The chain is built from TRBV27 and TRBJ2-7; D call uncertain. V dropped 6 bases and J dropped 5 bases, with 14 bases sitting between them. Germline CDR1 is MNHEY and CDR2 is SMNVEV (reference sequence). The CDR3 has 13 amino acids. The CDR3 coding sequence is TGTGCCAGCAGCTTGCGGCCTTCCCACGAGCAGTACTTC. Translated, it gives CASSLRPSHEQYF.

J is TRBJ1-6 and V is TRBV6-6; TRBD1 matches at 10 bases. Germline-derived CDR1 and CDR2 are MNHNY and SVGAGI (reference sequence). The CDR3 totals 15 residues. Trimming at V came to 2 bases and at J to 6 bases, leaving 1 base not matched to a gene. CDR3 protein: CASSYRDRGNSPLHF. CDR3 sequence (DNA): TGTGCCAGCAGTTACAGGGACAGGGGTAATTCACCCCTCCACTTT.

The CDR3 nucleotides read TGTGCCAGCAGTTTAGGCGGGGGCCCCTACAATGAGCAGTTCTTC. It codes for CASSLGGGPYNEQFF. This chain links TRBV27 with TRBJ2-1; the D gene is possibly TRBD2 (7 bases). CDR3 length: 15 amino acids. V shed 2 bases and J shed 2 bases, with 10 bases lying between them. The germline V gene has CDR1 MNHEY and CDR2 SMNVEV (reference sequence).

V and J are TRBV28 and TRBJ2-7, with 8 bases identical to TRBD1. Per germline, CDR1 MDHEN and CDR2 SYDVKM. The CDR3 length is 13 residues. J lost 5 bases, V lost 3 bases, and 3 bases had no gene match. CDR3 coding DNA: TGTGCCAGCAGTTTCAGGGGGCCTAACGAGCAGTACTTC. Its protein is CASSFRGPNEQYF.

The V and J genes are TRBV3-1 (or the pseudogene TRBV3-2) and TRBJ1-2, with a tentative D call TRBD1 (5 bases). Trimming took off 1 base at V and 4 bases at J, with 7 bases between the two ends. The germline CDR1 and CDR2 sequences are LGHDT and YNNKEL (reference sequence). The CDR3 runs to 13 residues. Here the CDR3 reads CASSQGGIYGYTF. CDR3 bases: TGTGCCAGCAGCCAAGGGGGCATCTATGGCTACACCTTC.

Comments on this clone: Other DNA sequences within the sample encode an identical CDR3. Written as DNA, the CDR3 is TGTGCCAGCAGCCAAGGCGGCGGGAGGCTTGGGAATGAGCAGTTCTTC. This gives the protein CASSQGGGRLGNEQFF. V and J are TRBV14 and TRBJ2-1, with TRBD2 matching over 8 bases. The CDR3 has 16 residues. CDR1 SGHDN and CDR2 FVKESK come from the germline V gene. V lost 1 base, J lost 7 bases, and 9 bases stayed unmatched.

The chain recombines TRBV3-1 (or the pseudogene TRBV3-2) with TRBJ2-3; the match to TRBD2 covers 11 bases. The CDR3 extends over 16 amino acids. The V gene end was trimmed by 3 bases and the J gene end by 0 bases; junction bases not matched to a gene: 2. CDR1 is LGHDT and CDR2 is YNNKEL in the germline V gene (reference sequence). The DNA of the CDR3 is TGTGCCAGCAGCCAGACTAGCGGGATTAGCACAGATACGCAGTATTTT. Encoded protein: CASSQTSGISTDTQYF.

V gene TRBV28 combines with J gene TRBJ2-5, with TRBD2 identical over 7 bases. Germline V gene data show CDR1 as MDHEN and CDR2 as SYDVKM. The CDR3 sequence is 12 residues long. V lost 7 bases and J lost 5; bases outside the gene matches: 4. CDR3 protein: CASMGGGETQYF. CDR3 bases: TGTGCCAGCATGGGGGGAGGGGAGACCCAGTACTTC.

This CDR3 reads CASSGTGLAYNEQFF. The CDR3 DNA follows: TGTGCCAGCAGCGGAACGGGACTGGCCTACAATGAGCAGTTCTTC. The chain links TRBV9 to TRBJ2-1; possible D gene TRBD2, 6 bases. Trimming left V 3 bases short and J 2 bases short, with 12 bases between. The germline gives CDR1 SGDLS, CDR2 YYNGEE. This CDR3 comprises 15 residues. Full variable domain (rest looked up from reference TRBV9 and TRBJ2-1): DSGVTQTPKHLITATGQRVTLRCSPRSGDLSVYWYQQSLDQGLQFLIQYYNGEERAKGNILERFSAQQFPDLHSELNLSSLELGDSALYFCASSGTGLAYNEQFFGPGTRLTVL.

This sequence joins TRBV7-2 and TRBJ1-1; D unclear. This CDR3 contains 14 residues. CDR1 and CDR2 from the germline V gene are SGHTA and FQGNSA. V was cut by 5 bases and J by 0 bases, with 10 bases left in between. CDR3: CASSQALMNTEAFF. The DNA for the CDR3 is TGTGCCAGCAGCCAGGCACTCATGAACACTGAAGCTTTCTTT.

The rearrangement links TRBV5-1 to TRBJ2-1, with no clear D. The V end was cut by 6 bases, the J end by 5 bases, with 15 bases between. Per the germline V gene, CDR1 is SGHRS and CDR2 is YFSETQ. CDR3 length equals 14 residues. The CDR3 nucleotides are TGCGCCAGCACCCAAAGCGAGTTGGACAATGAGCAGTTCTTC. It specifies CASTQSELDNEQFF.

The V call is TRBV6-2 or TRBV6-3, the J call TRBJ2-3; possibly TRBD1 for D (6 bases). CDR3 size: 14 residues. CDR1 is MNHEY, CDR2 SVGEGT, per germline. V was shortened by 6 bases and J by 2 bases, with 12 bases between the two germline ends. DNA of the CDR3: TGTGCCAGCAGCTGGGGGCGGGCCACAGATACGCAGTATTTT. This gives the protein CASSWGRATDTQYF.

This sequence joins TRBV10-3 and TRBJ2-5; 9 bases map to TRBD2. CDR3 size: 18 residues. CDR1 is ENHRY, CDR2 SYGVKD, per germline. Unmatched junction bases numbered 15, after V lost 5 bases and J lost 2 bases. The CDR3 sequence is CAISSPGTSGLIQETQYF. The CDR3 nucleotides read TGTGCCATCAGTTCCCCCGGTACTAGCGGGCTCATACAAGAGACCCAGTACTTC.

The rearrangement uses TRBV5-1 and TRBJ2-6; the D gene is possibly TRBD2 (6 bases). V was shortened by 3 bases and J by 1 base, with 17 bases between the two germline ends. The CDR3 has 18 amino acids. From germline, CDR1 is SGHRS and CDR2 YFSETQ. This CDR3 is CASSSNFFGTSGANVLTF. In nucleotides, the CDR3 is TGCGCCAGCAGCTCGAATTTTTTTGGGACTTCTGGGGCCAACGTCCTGACTTTC.

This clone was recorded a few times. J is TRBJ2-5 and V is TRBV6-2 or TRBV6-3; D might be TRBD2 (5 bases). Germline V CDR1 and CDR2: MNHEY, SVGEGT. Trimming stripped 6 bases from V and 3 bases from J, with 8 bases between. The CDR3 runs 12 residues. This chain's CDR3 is CASSPAEETQYF. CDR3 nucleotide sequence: TGTGCCAGCAGCCCAGCGGAAGAGACCCAGTACTTC.

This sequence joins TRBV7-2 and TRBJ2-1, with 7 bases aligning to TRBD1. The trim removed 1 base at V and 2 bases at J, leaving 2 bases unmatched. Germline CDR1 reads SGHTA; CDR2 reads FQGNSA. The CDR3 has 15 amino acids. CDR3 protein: CASSLGRGTYNEQFF. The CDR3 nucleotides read TGTGCCAGCAGCTTAGGCAGGGGGACCTACAATGAGCAGTTCTTC.

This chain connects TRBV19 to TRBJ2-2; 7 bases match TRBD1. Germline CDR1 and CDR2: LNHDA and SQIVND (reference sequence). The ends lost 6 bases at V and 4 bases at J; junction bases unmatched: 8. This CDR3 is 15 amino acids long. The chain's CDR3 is CASSLTGLITGELFF. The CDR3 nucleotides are TGTGCCAGTAGCCTGACAGGGCTAATCACCGGGGAGCTGTTTTTT.

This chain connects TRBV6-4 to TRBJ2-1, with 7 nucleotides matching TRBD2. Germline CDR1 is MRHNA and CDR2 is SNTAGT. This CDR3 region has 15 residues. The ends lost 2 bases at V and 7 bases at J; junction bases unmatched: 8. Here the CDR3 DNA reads TGTGCCAGCAGTGACCAGGGAGGGGTTGGAAATGAGCAGTTCTTC. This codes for CASSDQGGVGNEQFF.

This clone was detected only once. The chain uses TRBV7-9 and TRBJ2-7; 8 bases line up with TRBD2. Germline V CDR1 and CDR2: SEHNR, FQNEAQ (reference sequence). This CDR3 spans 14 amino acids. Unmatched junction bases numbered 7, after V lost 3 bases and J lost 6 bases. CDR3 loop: CASSFWGLGSEQYF. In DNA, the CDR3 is TGTGCCAGCAGCTTTTGGGGACTAGGGTCCGAGCAGTACTTC.

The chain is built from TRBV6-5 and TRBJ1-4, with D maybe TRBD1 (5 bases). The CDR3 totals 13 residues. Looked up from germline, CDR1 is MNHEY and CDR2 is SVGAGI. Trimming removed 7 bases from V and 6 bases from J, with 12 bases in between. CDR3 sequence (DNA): TGTGCCAGCACCAAGGGGCTTGATGAAAAACTGTTTTTT. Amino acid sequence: CASTKGLDEKLFF.

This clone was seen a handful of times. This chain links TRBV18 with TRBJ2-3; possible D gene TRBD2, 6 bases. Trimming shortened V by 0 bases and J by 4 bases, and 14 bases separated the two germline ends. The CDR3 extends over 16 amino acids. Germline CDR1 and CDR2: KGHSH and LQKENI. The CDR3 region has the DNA TGTGCCAGCTCACCACCGATTGGCGGGAACGCAGATACGCAGTATTTT. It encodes CASSPPIGGNADTQYF.

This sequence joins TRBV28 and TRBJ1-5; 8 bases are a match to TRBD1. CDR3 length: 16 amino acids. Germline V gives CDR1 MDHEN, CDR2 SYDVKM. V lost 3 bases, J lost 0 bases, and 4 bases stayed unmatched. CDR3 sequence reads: CASSFGRGPSNQPQHF. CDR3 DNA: TGTGCCAGCAGTTTTGGCAGGGGGCCTAGCAATCAGCCCCAGCATTTT.

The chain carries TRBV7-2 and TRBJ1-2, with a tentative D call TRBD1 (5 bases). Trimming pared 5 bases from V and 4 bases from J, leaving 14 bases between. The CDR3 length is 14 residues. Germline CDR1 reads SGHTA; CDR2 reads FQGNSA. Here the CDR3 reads CASSTTRQSYGYTF. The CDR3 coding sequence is TGTGCCAGCAGCACAACCCGACAGAGCTATGGCTACACCTTC.